This T cell receptor beta chain derives from a study of cytomegalovirus exposure and HLA in healthy donors (TCRdb year 2017). Turning to the overall study: In an earlier analysis of roughly 500 of the donors, approximately 260 Gb of sequence data and 95 million to 130 million unique TCR beta sequences from roughly 180 million T cells were reported. In a later analysis, previously published TCR beta repertoires from 666 donors were re-analyzed and high-resolution HLA genotyping was added so that TCR occurrence patterns could be studied. Rather than using new phenotypic data, the later analysis identified candidate immune exposures from TCR beta sequences and from how often those sequences occurred across donors. In a later genetic analysis, genome-wide SNP genotypes for about 55% of the roughly 700 donors were used, and that subset was treated as a discovery cohort. Of the roughly 400 genotyped donors, around 81% fell in the genetic ancestry cluster associated with self-reported Caucasian donors. Across roughly 420 genotyped donors of the cohort, an average of 235,054 unique TCR beta nucleotide sequences per donor were sequenced, and roughly 20% of those sequences were non-productive. High-throughput TCR immunosequencing, statistical association of individual TCRs with disease status, and machine learning were combined to predict cytomegalovirus infection status. Four or five DR-DQ haplotypes were handled as single units for association and clustering because linkage in the cohort was strong. Every repertoire in the discovery cohort had been generated on one and the same sequencing platform. Donor age, sex, ethnicity and CMV serostatus were collected together with the repertoire data. HLA typing covered class I and class II loci at four-digit resolution. Roughly 300 gigabases of sequencing data and roughly 80 million unique TCR sequences made up an early release that covered about 640 HLA-typed donors. An earlier analysis of approximately 640 of the donors applied high-throughput TCR beta sequencing to assess whether each TCR beta V gene segment acted as functional or pseudogenic. Typing coverage differed by locus: A, B, C, DRB1 and DQB1 were typed in about 629-630 donors, DQA1 in about 560, DPA1 in some 570, and DPB1 in roughly 450. Besides the first cohort of roughly 640 subjects, a separate validation cohort made up of 120 different subjects was used. The study aimed to test whether signatures of past pathogen exposure could be identified by cataloging public T cell receptors. The study used immunosequencing to profile the T cell repertoires of 666 subjects and linked those repertoires to cytomegalovirus serostatus. Here is what the overall study found, with its caveats: In both the original and validation cohorts, the classifier was reported to diagnose cytomegalovirus status with high specificity and sensitivity. A cluster of highly shared sequence variants was judged likely to be a technical artifact of the sequencing pipeline. In a later genetic analysis, fewer N-insertions in productive TCRs were reported among donors in an Asian-associated ancestry cluster than the roughly 700-donor mean. HLA typing was unavailable for some donors at each locus, so association tests used only the typed subset. In a later analysis, HLA-associated TCR beta chains were found to be more clonally expanded and to have lower generation probabilities than equally common non-associated chains. At a false discovery rate of 0.05, a later analysis linked under 20,000 TCR beta sequences to specific HLA alleles. In an earlier analysis of some 500 of the donors, most TCR beta V segments appeared in productive rearrangements about 87% or about 30% of the time, broadly matching IMGT annotations. Immune exposure information for the cohort was limited to CMV serostatus. A few of the identified cytomegalovirus-associated TCR beta chains were confirmed in vitro to be specific for cytomegalovirus antigens. A further reported finding was that TCR beta sequences accurately predicted the HLA-A and HLA-B alleles for most subjects in the first cohort. A later genetic analysis associated a missense DCLRE1C variant with V-gene and J-gene trimming of TCR beta chains, and an independent cohort replicated the association. In a later analysis, several top co-occurrence clusters were reported to appear linked to parvovirus B19, influenza, CMV and Epstein-Barr virus. Because the 87-base-pair reads could not distinguish some IMGT-functional V segments, including TRBV6-2 and TRBV6-3, those segments were excluded. Strong co-occurrence of HLA alleles, especially DR and DQ, made assigning TCR associations to individual alleles difficult. The presence/absence analyses assumed that sequencing depth was roughly uniform across donors, and that assumption may not be true. The study gave a list of 150 to 200 TCR beta chains associated with cytomegalovirus. Correlated functional status among segregating V segments might be attributable to linkage disequilibrium, but an unknown experimental factor could not be ruled out. In a later analysis, most CMV-associated TCR beta chains were found to appear HLA-restricted, with HLA associations seemingly driven largely by CMV exposure. Most TCR sequences were seen in very few donors, while some public TCRs were found in many individuals. This cohort had only TCR beta chains sequenced, and the lack of alpha or paired-chain data limited which features could be detected. According to a later analysis, TCR association rates differed among HLA loci, with DRB1 alleles showing the most associated TCRs and HLA-C alleles showing the fewest. The earlier analysis of around 600 of the donors excluded roughly 17 rarely observed V segments, including chromosome 9 orphons, because counts were too low. The authors suggested that the approach could potentially be extended to other disease states and immunological phenotypes.

The cohort was made up of approximately 700 healthy bone marrow donors. Cohort members were all nominally healthy when sampled, although unrecorded immune exposures were likely present. The donor tested CMV seronegative and was one of the 352 seronegative cohort members. A peripheral blood sample was provided by each donor, and peripheral blood mononuclear cells were used for TCR beta sequencing. The Qiagen DNeasy Blood Extraction Kit was used to extract genomic DNA from the blood cell samples. This clone has a single count. No antigen is known for it. No much larger clone exists at a distance of one base, and base qualities are not known. V lost 0 bases and J lost 1 base; the stretch between them is 8 bases long. From the cysteine through the phenylalanine, the CDR3 covers 15 amino acids. Only CDR3 DNA remains: 45 bases, in frame from the first base. Sequences SGHDN (CDR1) and FVKESK (CDR2) are obtained from the germline V gene.

Preparation of the library involved the immunoSEQ multiplex PCR assay. For the multiplex PCR, a mixture combining 60 forward primers for TCR Vbeta segments and 13 reverse primers for TCR Jbeta segments was used. The CDR3 region of rearranged TCR beta genes was amplified from genomic DNA by a multiplex PCR assay. The amplified TCR beta libraries were sequenced on the Illumina HiSeq System as 87-base-pair reads. As for the authors' bioinformatics: Across the roughly 640 repertoires, a later analysis counted 60 million to 90 million unique TCR beta chains, roughly 11 million of which were shared by at least two donors. A nearest-neighbor algorithm error-corrected the raw reads and collapsed the reads into unique sequences, merging closely related sequences to remove PCR and sequencing errors. Alignment of CDR3 sequences to IMGT reference sequences was used to assign V, D and J gene segments. For a sequence to be retained, a match of at least six nucleotides to both a V gene segment and a J gene segment was required. A rearrangement counted as productive if the CDR3 had no stop codons and remained in frame with V and J, and every other rearrangement counted as non-productive. Following IMGT convention, CDR3 was defined as the stretch from the second conserved V-encoded cysteine up to the conserved J-encoded phenylalanine. Sequences without an unambiguous match to a single V gene segment were excluded from the earlier analysis of several hundred of the donors. An earlier analysis of several hundred of the donors classified V segments as functional when productive rearrangements were above 56.7% and as segregating when the standard deviation between donors was above 5%. To diagnose cytomegalovirus status from the catalog of TCR beta chain sequences, a statistical classification framework was built. In a later analysis, TCR nucleotide sequences were compared against IMGT/GENE-DB human TR gene sequences so that V and J genes could be assigned. In a later analysis, CDR3 sequences and most-parsimonious VDJ recombination scenarios were assigned using the TCRdist pipeline. A later analysis defined each TCR beta chain by its CDR3 amino acid sequence plus V-gene family, and excluded reads lacking a unique V-gene family. As a way to deal with suspected cross-contamination and a sequencing artifact, a later analysis dropped over 550 nucleotide sequences that were highly shared and had low generation probability. A later analysis calculated a clonal expansion index for each public chain from normalized within-repertoire ranks of inferred template counts. In a later analysis, generation probabilities were computed using a VDJ recombination model fitted to out-of-frame rearrangements, and the results were checked against IGoR. Hypergeometric tests were used in a later analysis to score TCR-TCR, TCR-HLA and TCR-CMV co-occurrence, with a repertoire-size bias correction applied to the TCR pairs. To estimate false discovery rates, a later analysis permuted the HLA or CMV assignments 20 times. In a later analysis, co-occurring TCRs were grouped using DBSCAN, and TCRdist sequence similarity was added for clustering within HLA-allele-positive subsets. Co-occurrence clustering excluded repertoires with fewer than 30,000 or more than 120,000 public chains, plus five with anomalous nucleotide sharing. TCRdb stores this immuneACCESS table with in-frame sequences only. Part of the clones is absent; in the studies checked, under half of the shortfall reflects unresolved V genes, and no reason is known for the rest. The D gene and trimming were derived from the DNA, and the V and J assignments and clone size from that table. The sample includes about 200,000 clones, with around 80% observed a single time. The ten top clones hold about 1.7% of the sample.

Recombination joined TRBV14 with TRBJ2-3, with the D gene uncertain. The specimen sequenced was PBMCs. The sequence was obtained from a man between 45 and 60 years old in good health and CMV-seronegative. The CDR3 in this case is CASSQEQVGTDTQYF. The base sequence is TGTGCCAGCAGCCAAGAACAAGTGGGCACAGATACGCAGTATTTT.